A single sample gave rise to the 24 T cell receptor beta chains below, sequenced in a study of naive and memory T cell subsets. An equimolar mix of two oligonucleotides served as the beta constant-region primer for TRBC1 and TRBC2. The ligated cDNA underwent four PCR rounds using SP2 and nested alpha and beta constant-region primers. In TCRdb, the UMI-ligation and nested PCR reads were re-called with MiXCR into one record per CDR3 protein. The sample records tens of thousands of distinct CDR3 sequences, approximately 10% being singletons. Study outcomes and limitations: Possibly reflecting memory cells re-expressing CD45RA, a few larger clonotypes occurred in naive repertoires, especially CD8.

The antigens for these receptors are not known. The sequenced material came from naive CD4+ T cells from blood. The receptors shown here come from a human donor in good health.

This clonotype was seen only a few times. This chain links TRBV6-5 with TRBJ2-3; no clear D gene. CDR1 is MNHEY and CDR2 is SVGAGI in the germline V gene. The CDR3 length is 13 residues. Trimming removed 8 bases from V and 2 bases from J, with 11 bases in between. The CDR3, as DNA: TGTGCCAGCTCGGCGTTCCCCACAGATACGCAGTATTTT. This encodes CASSAFPTDTQYF.

This clonotype was seen at least ten times. The V and J genes are TRBV7-8 and TRBJ2-7, with 7 bases lining up with TRBD1. The junction had 6 bases not matched to a gene; V was cut back by 4 bases and J by 3 bases. The germline gives CDR1 SGHVS, CDR2 FQNEAQ. The CDR3 is 14 residues long. The CDR3 region has the DNA TGTGCCAGCAGCTCCCGACAGGGTATCTACGAGCAGTACTTC. It encodes CASSSRQGIYEQYF.

J is TRBJ2-5 and V is TRBV18, with a weak D call TRBD2 (6 bases). With 2 bases removed from V and 5 bases from J, the gap between germline ends came to 21 bases. The CDR3 covers 17 residues. The germline V gene has CDR1 KGHSH and CDR2 LQKENI. The CDR3 sequence is CASSPFVRRGIMETQYF. CDR3 sequence (DNA): TGTGCCAGCTCACCATTTGTCAGGCGCGGGATAATGGAGACCCAGTACTTC.

This clonotype came up many times. The V gene is TRBV5-6, the J gene TRBJ2-5, with D possibly being TRBD2 (5 bases). The CDR3 contains 13 residues. Trimming took off 2 bases at V and 1 base at J, with 6 bases between the two ends. The germline V gene has CDR1 SGHDT and CDR2 YYEEEE. CDR3 in amino acids: CASSFRGQETQYF. DNA of the CDR3: TGTGCCAGCAGCTTTCGGGGCCAAGAGACCCAGTACTTC.

The chain recombines TRBV29-1 with TRBJ2-4; D might be TRBD1 (6 bases). The CDR3 extends over 16 amino acids. CDR1 and CDR2 from the germline V gene are SQVTM and ANQGSEA. V was trimmed by 5 bases and J by 4 bases, leaving 21 bases between them. The CDR3 protein is CSVRVRDTYTKNIQYF. CDR3 coding DNA: TGCAGCGTTCGGGTCCGGGACACTTATACGAAAAACATTCAGTACTTC.

This sequence joins TRBV9 and TRBJ2-1, with 7 bases aligning to TRBD1. CDR3 length: 14 amino acids. Germline V gives CDR1 SGDLS, CDR2 YYNGEE. V gave up 2 bases and J gave up 3 bases; unmatched junction bases: 2. Here the CDR3 DNA reads TGTGCCAGCAGCGTTGGGACAGTCTACAATGAGCAGTTCTTC. Its protein is CASSVGTVYNEQFF.

The chain has TRBV5-4 and TRBJ2-3, with D perhaps TRBD1 (5 bases). The CDR3 length is 13 residues. Germline V lookup: CDR1 SGHNT, CDR2 YYREEE (reference sequence). The ends were cut back, 4 bases at V and 3 bases at J, with 9 bases in the middle. CDR3 sequence reads: CASSPRQTDTQYF. CDR3 in DNA: TGTGCCAGCAGCCCCCGACAGACAGATACGCAGTATTTT. Using reference TRBV5-4 and TRBJ2-3 for the parts outside the CDR3, the full variable domain is ETGVTQSPTHLIKTRGQQVTLRCSSQSGHNTVSWYQQALGQGPQFIFQYYREEENGRGNFPPRFSGLQFPNYSSELNVNALELDDSALYLCASSPRQTDTQYFGPGTRLTVL.

This clonotype occurred a few times. V gene TRBV20-1 combines with J gene TRBJ2-7; D possibly corresponds to TRBD2 (7 bases). CDR1 is DFQATT, CDR2 SNEGSKA, per germline (reference sequence). This CDR3 is 16 amino acids long. With 3 bases removed from V and 2 bases from J, the gap between germline ends came to 20 bases. For the CDR3, the DNA is TGCAGTGCTAGGGGGGGGCCGGGGCGAGGTACCTACGAGCAGTACTTC. Translating gives CSARGGPGRGTYEQYF.

The chain recombines TRBV6-2 or TRBV6-3 with TRBJ2-7; the match to TRBD2 covers 7 bases. The CDR3 has 12 amino acids. Trimming at V came to 8 bases and at J to 5 bases, leaving 6 bases not matched to a gene. Germline values: CDR1 MNHEY, CDR2 SVGEGT. The CDR3: CASAAGLNEQYF. The CDR3, as DNA: TGTGCCAGCGCAGCGGGGCTCAACGAGCAGTACTTC.

This clonotype was observed a handful of times. Written as DNA, the CDR3 is TGTGCCAGCAGTCTCCCTACGAGGGGGAAGTACGCAGATACGCAGTATTTT. Residues: CASSLPTRGKYADTQYF. This sequence joins TRBV7-2 and TRBJ2-3; D may be TRBD1 (6 bases). The germline V gene encodes CDR1 SGHTA and CDR2 FQGNSA. The CDR3 covers 17 residues. V gave up 6 bases and J gave up 4 bases, with 23 bases separating them.

This clonotype was seen more than once but under ten times. The chain has TRBV20-1 and TRBJ1-5; TRBD1 aligns across 7 bases. V was clipped by 3 bases and J by 0 bases; unmatched bases: 5. The CDR3 covers 15 residues. Germline V lookup: CDR1 DFQATT, CDR2 SNEGSKA (reference sequence). The CDR3 region has the DNA TGCAGTGCTAGGGTAGGGACAGATAGCAATCAGCCCCAGCATTTT. Protein sequence: CSARVGTDSNQPQHF.

In its sample, this clonotype was seen a few times. This chain connects TRBV5-1 to TRBJ2-7; TRBD2 matches at 10 bases. CDR3 length: 16 residues. Germline CDR1 is SGHRS and CDR2 is YFSETQ. V lost 1 base, J lost 0 bases, and 4 bases stayed unmatched. This CDR3 is CASSLTASGSSYEQYF. As DNA, the CDR3 is TGCGCCAGCAGCTTGACGGCTAGCGGGAGCTCCTACGAGCAGTACTTC.

This clonotype was seen a handful of times. The gene calls are TRBV6-6 and TRBJ1-6; D may be TRBD1 (6 bases). Per the germline V gene, CDR1 is MNHNY and CDR2 is SVGAGI (reference sequence). The CDR3 has 16 residues. Trimming took off 6 bases at V and 10 bases at J, with 22 bases between the two ends. The chain's CDR3 is CASRKGHGTNGSPLHF. CDR3 DNA sequence: TGTGCCAGCAGAAAGGGTCACGGGACAAACGGGTCACCCCTCCACTTT.

This clonotype was detected ten times or more. The CDR3 loop is CASSLPDNEKLFF. Here the CDR3 DNA reads TGCGCCAGCAGCTTGCCAGATAATGAAAAACTGTTTTTT. The chain joins TRBV5-1 to TRBJ1-4, with D hard to call. Germline V gives CDR1 SGHRS, CDR2 YFSETQ. The CDR3 consists of 13 residues. Between the trimmed V and J ends, which lost 1 base and 4 bases, there was a span of 5 bases. Variable domain in full (rest from reference TRBV5-1 and TRBJ1-4): KAGVTQTPRYLIKTRGQQVTLSCSPISGHRSVSWYQQTPGQGLQFLFEYFSETQRNKGNFPGRFSGRQFSNSRSEMNVSTLELGDSALYLCASSLPDNEKLFFGSGTQLSVL.

The V and J genes are TRBV6-1 and TRBJ2-3; 7 bases align to TRBD1. CDR3 length: 15 amino acids. Trimming took 6 bases from V and 8 from J; bases not matched to a gene: 14. Germline values: CDR1 MNHNS, CDR2 SASEGT. CDR3 loop: CASSGTDGGMGTQYF. The CDR3 bases are TGTGCCAGCAGCGGGACAGACGGTGGTATGGGTACGCAGTATTTT.

This chain connects TRBV2 to TRBJ2-3; D gene ambiguous. The CDR3 runs 11 residues. Trimming shortened V by 4 bases and J by 4 bases, and 3 bases separated the two germline ends. The V gene's germline CDR1 is SNHLY and CDR2 FYNNEI. CDR3 sequence: CASSVADTQYF. The CDR3 nucleotides read TGTGCCAGCAGTGTTGCAGATACGCAGTATTTT.

In its sample, this clonotype was seen a few times. The rearrangement links TRBV6-6 to TRBJ1-5; D is unresolved. This CDR3 is 13 amino acids long. The V and J ends lost 6 bases and 10 bases respectively, with 16 bases between them. CDR1 MNHNY and CDR2 SVGAGI come from the germline V gene (reference sequence). The CDR3 nucleotides are TGTGCCAGCAGCCGGGCCCCCTCGGAACCCCAGCATTTT. Protein: CASSRAPSEPQHF.

This clonotype came up many times. The DNA of the CDR3 is TGTGCCACCGTCGGGAGGGAGTCCTACAATGAGCAGTTCTTC. As protein: CATVGRESYNEQFF. This chain links TRBV11-3 with TRBJ2-1; 8 bases align to TRBD2. The V segment lost 10 bases and the J segment 1 base; nucleotides outside the gene matches: 6. The germline V gene encodes CDR1 SGHNT and CDR2 YENEEA. The CDR3 runs 14 residues.

The V call is TRBV19, the J call TRBJ1-1, with D maybe TRBD1 (6 bases). The CDR3 extends over 15 amino acids. Germline CDR1 is LNHDA and CDR2 is SQIVND (reference sequence). Trimming stripped 5 bases from V and 1 base from J, with 14 bases between. The CDR3 nucleotides read TGTGCCAGTAGTTTTCGGACAGAACCGAACACTGAAGCTTTCTTT. Its protein product is CASSFRTEPNTEAFF.

V usage is TRBV20-1 and J usage is TRBJ1-5; D gene ambiguous. V was pared by 7 bases and J by 1 base, with 14 bases between. The germline V gene has CDR1 DFQATT and CDR2 SNEGSKA (reference sequence). The CDR3 runs to 14 residues. The CDR3 spells CSVSPGGSNQPQHF. CDR3 nucleotides: TGCAGTGTATCACCGGGAGGAAGCAATCAGCCCCAGCATTTT.

V gene TRBV25-1 combines with J gene TRBJ1-4; D is undetermined. Germline CDR1 is MGHDK and CDR2 is SYGVNS. Trimming removed 1 base from V and 8 bases from J, with 11 bases in between. This CDR3 has 14 amino acids. CDR3 region: CASSESPGNEKLFF. The DNA of the CDR3 is TGTGCCAGCAGTGAATCCCCAGGAAACGAAAAACTGTTTTTT.

This clonotype was observed many times. The rearrangement joins TRBV18 to TRBJ2-7, with a tentative D call TRBD2 (7 bases). This CDR3 spans 18 amino acids. Germline V CDR1 and CDR2: KGHSH, LQKENI. V lost 0 bases to trimming and J lost 4 bases, with 22 bases between them. The CDR3: CASSPPRGARQKSYEQYF. CDR3 DNA sequence: TGTGCCAGCTCACCACCTCGGGGGGCGCGACAAAAATCTTACGAGCAGTACTTC.

This clonotype has at least ten counts. This chain links TRBV6-5 with TRBJ2-5; no clear D. Trimming cost V 7 bases and J 5 bases, with 17 bases left between them. CDR1 MNHEY and CDR2 SVGAGI come from the germline V gene. CDR3 length: 14 amino acids. Here the CDR3 reads CASTPSRRGETQYF. CDR3 nucleotide sequence: TGTGCCAGCACCCCCTCTCGACGTGGGGAGACCCAGTACTTC.

The table lists this clonotype with a few counts. The V gene is TRBV9, the J gene TRBJ1-1, with D possibly TRBD1 on 5 matching bases. This CDR3 is 18 amino acids long. Trimming stripped 0 bases from V and 4 bases from J, with 22 bases between. Germline V gene sequence: CDR1 SGDLS, CDR2 YYNGEE. CDR3 coding DNA: TGTGCCAGCAGCGTAGTCCCTGGGACTGCCGGGGGGAGCACTGAAGCTTTCTTT. It encodes CASSVVPGTAGGSTEAFF.